This T cell receptor beta chain was recorded in a study of T cell changes during pregnancy in multiple sclerosis. Between the trimmed V and J ends, which lost 4 bases and 4 bases, there was a span of 17 bases. CDR1 and CDR2 from the germline V gene are SGDLS and YYNGEE. The CDR3 covers 15 residues. Clones were sequenced by immunoSEQ multiplex PCR, and TCRdb holds only the in-frame ones, with some missing. The table shows more than 55,000 clones, with just over 90% occurring only once. The source of this sequence is a female donor with multiple sclerosis, enrolled in a pregnancy study. Specimen: peripheral blood, collected in the third trimester of pregnancy. The chain couples TRBV9 to TRBJ1-1, with D perhaps matching TRBD1 (5 bases). CDR3 nucleotide sequence: TGTGCCAGCAGCATCCTCCCGACAGTTTTCACTGAAGCTTTCTTT. Its protein product is CASSILPTVFTEAFF.